Here is one TCR beta chain with its context. The antigen is not known. A much larger clone differs from this one at a single base, so this may be a read error. These data belong to a study of shared clonotypes between healthy human individuals. Whole-study results and caveats: Clonotype sharing among donors likely depends on sequencing depth.

A CD45RA+ naive subset and a CD45RA-negative memory subset were split from CD4+ cells. The data were produced by immunoSEQ multiplex PCR, yet TCRdb's version contains in-frame clones alone and is incomplete. The sample shows millions of clones, approximately 95% of them seen only once. V was pared by 7 bases and J by 4 bases, with 7 bases between. Per germline, CDR1 MNHNY and CDR2 SVGAGI (reference sequence). CDR3 length: 11 residues. The sample taken for sequencing was naive CD4+ T cells sorted from blood. Subset: CD45RA+ positively selected. This receptor was obtained from a man between 18 and 35 years old in good health. This sequence joins TRBV6-6 and TRBJ1-2; D is uncertain. In DNA form, the CDR3 reads TGTGCCAGCACTTGGGGCTATGGCTACACCTTC. Translation: CASTWGYGYTF.